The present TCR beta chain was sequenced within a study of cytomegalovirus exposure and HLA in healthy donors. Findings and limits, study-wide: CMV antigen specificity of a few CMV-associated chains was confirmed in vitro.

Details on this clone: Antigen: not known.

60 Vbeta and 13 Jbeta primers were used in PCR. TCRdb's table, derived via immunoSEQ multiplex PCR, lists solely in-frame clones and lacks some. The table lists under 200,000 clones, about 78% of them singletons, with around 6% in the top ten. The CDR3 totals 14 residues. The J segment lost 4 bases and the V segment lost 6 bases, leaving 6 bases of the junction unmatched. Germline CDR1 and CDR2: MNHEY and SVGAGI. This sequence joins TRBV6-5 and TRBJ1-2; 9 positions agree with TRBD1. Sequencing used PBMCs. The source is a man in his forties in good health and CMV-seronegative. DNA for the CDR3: TGTGCCAGCAGCCGGACAGGGGAGTTCTATGGCTACACCTTC. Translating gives CASSRTGEFYGYTF.